A selection of T cell receptor beta chains follows, all from one sample in a study of blood T cell repertoires in COVID-19. Clones were sequenced by immunoSEQ multiplex PCR, and TCRdb holds only the in-frame ones, with some missing. The table has roughly 520,000 clones, approximately 87% seen once. Sample: PBMCs or T cells enriched from blood (not recorded which). Source of these receptors: a woman aged 35 to 49 who had recovered from COVID-19. Both conserved end residues are part of each CDR3. Each record gives: D gene, J gene, V gene, clone size, CDR3 protein, CDR3 DNA. A D gene is named only where the DNA matches it firmly. The size of a clone is reported for some rows only, either as once, few or many, or as a class for expanded clones.

>TRBD2|TRBJ2-1|TRBV27|.
CASSFTPYSTSGRMYEQFF
TGTGCCAGCAGTTTCACACCCTATAGTACTAGCGGGAGGATGTACGAGCAGTTCTTC
>.|TRBJ1-2|TRBV21-1|few
CASSKDQGQGYGYTF
TGTGCCAGCAGCAAGGACCAAGGACAGGGTTATGGCTACACCTTC
>.|TRBJ1-3|TRBV21-1|.
CASSGAKPVDGNTIYF
TGTGCCAGCAGCGGGGCGAAACCAGTAGACGGAAACACCATATATTTT
>TRBD1|TRBJ1-2|TRBV7-2|.
CASSLAGGTGRYGYTF
TGTGCCAGCAGCTTAGCCGGTGGGACAGGCCGATATGGCTACACCTTC
>TRBD1|TRBJ1-2|TRBV19|.
CASPTGKTGYTF
TGTGCCAGTCCGACAGGGAAAACTGGCTACACCTTC
>TRBD1|TRBJ1-3|TRBV25-1|.
CASSKQGSGNTIYF
TGTGCCAGCAGCAAACAGGGGTCTGGAAACACCATATATTTT
>TRBD1|TRBJ1-2|TRBV24-1|once
CATSDRQGSGYTF
TGTGCCACCAGTGATAGACAGGGGTCTGGCTACACCTTC
>.|TRBJ2-1|TRBV2|.
CASSASQGNEQFF
TGTGCCAGCAGTGCAAGCCAGGGGAATGAGCAGTTCTTC
>TRBD2|TRBJ2-4|TRBV19|.
CASSIEASGSYRNIQYF
TGTGCCAGTAGTATAGAGGCTAGCGGGTCCTATCGGAACATTCAGTACTTC
>.|TRBJ2-1|TRBV19|.
CASSFSGGSYNEQFF
TGTGCCAGTAGCTTTAGCGGAGGCTCCTACAATGAGCAGTTCTTC
>.|TRBJ2-2|TRBV4-3|.
CASSQDPRRSRTGELFF
TGCGCCAGCAGCCAAGACCCGAGGCGGAGCCGGACCGGGGAGCTGTTTTTT
>.|TRBJ2-1|TRBV29-1|.
CSGRVNEQFF
TGCAGCGGGAGAGTCAATGAGCAGTTCTTC
>.|TRBJ1-1|TRBV7-6|.
CASSSTVPGRNTEAFF
TGTGCCAGCAGCTCTACGGTCCCAGGGCGGAACACTGAAGCTTTCTTT
>.|TRBJ2-6|TRBV6-5|.
CASSRGGAGANVLTF
TGTGCCAGCAGCCGAGGAGGGGCAGGGGCCAACGTCCTGACTTTC
>.|TRBJ1-2|TRBV5-1|.
CASSLTADSRYGYTF
TGCGCCAGCAGCCTGACCGCGGACTCAAGGTATGGCTACACCTTC
>.|TRBJ2-1|TRBV7-6|.
CASSPEGRSLPYNEQFF
TGTGCCAGCAGCCCAGAGGGCCGTAGTTTACCTTACAATGAGCAGTTCTTC
>TRBD2|TRBJ2-7|TRBV10-1|.
CASSDSGSKYEQYF
TGCGCCAGCAGTGACAGCGGGAGTAAATACGAGCAGTACTTC
>TRBD1|TRBJ1-1|TRBV5-1|.
CASSFAGTENTEAFF
TGCGCCAGCAGCTTTGCTGGGACAGAGAACACTGAAGCTTTCTTT
>.|TRBJ2-3|TRBV21-1|.
CASSKEGGLPWVDTQYF
TGTGCCAGCAGCAAAGAAGGGGGCCTCCCCTGGGTGGATACGCAGTATTTT
>TRBD1|TRBJ1-6|TRBV19|.
CASRQTGIASPLHF
TGTGCCAGTAGGCAGACAGGGATTGCGTCACCCCTCCACTTT
>TRBD2|TRBJ2-7|TRBV23-1|.
CASSQSGGRTGEQYF
TGCGCCAGCAGTCAATCCGGCGGGAGGACGGGGGAGCAGTACTTC
>TRBD1|TRBJ1-2|TRBV30|.
CAWSVHWDRGSHGYTF
TGTGCCTGGAGTGTACATTGGGACAGGGGGTCTCATGGCTACACCTTC
>.|TRBJ1-1|TRBV7-9|.
CASSFGLAERVSEAFF
TGTGCCAGCAGCTTTGGGTTGGCGGAGAGAGTATCGGAAGCTTTCTTT
>TRBD2|TRBJ2-1|TRBV5-1|.
CASRPLERGSYNEQFF
TGCGCCAGCCGCCCCTTAGAGCGGGGCTCCTACAATGAGCAGTTCTTC